These 23 T cell receptor beta chains came from one sample sequenced in a study of beta chain features in type 1 diabetes. The antigens for these receptors are not known. Reverse transcribing all isolated RNA meant expressed TCRB transcripts were sequenced. Only in-frame clones appear in the TCRdb table, and some are missing; sequencing was by immunoSEQ multiplex PCR. The table lists nearly 700,000 clones, over 10% of them singletons. Study findings and constraints: All four CD4+ subsets from Type 1 diabetes patients carried moderately but significantly shorter TCRB CDR3s.

Sequencing used naive CD4+ T cells from blood. The receptors stem from a man aged 18 to 30 with type 1 diabetes.

There are a few counts of this clone. The V and J genes are TRBV28 and TRBJ2-7; TRBD1 matches at 7 bases. The CDR3 length is 15 residues. Germline V CDR1 and CDR2: MDHEN, SYDVKM. Trimming at V came to 7 bases and at J to 0 bases, leaving 9 bases not matched to a gene. CDR3 loop: CASTGGQVVSYEQYF. Written as DNA, the CDR3 is TGTGCCAGCACCGGTGGACAGGTCGTCTCCTACGAGCAGTACTTC.

In this sample, this clone turned up a few times. This chain links TRBV2 with TRBJ2-5; D ambiguous. The V end lost 3 bases, the J end lost 5 bases, and 10 bases lay between the germline ends. Looked up from germline, CDR1 is SNHLY and CDR2 is FYNNEI. This CDR3 spans 13 amino acids. The CDR3 region has the DNA TGTGCCAGCAGTGACAGTGGTTACGAGACCCAGTACTTC. As protein: CASSDSGYETQYF. Supplemented by reference TRBV2 and TRBJ2-5, the full variable domain reads EPEVTQTPSHQVTQMGQEVILRCVPISNHLYFYWYRQILGQKVEFLVSFYNNEISEKSEIFDDQFSVERPDGSNFTLKIRSTKLEDSAMYFCASSDSGYETQYFGPGTRLLVL.

J is TRBJ1-4 and V is TRBV7-9, with D uncertain. Looked up from germline, CDR1 is SEHNR and CDR2 is FQNEAQ (reference sequence). The CDR3 consists of 14 residues. V was pared by 0 bases and J by 10 bases, with 12 bases between. CDR3 coding DNA: TGTGCCAGCAGCTTAGCAGGCCGGACCACAAAACTGTTTTTT. Translation gives CASSLAGRTTKLFF.

This clone has a handful of counts. The chain employs TRBV23-1 and TRBJ1-5; D unresolved. TRBV23-1 is treated as an ORF (open reading frame) with a function not yet certain. Trimming removed 3 bases at V and 0 bases at J, with 12 bases between. The CDR3 runs 16 residues. In nucleotides, the CDR3 is TGCGCCAGCAGTCACCCCAGAGACCCTAGCAATCAGCCCCAGCATTTT. Its translation: CASSHPRDPSNQPQHF.

The V and J genes are TRBV2 and TRBJ1-4; a weak D match, TRBD1 (6 bases). Germline V CDR1 and CDR2: SNHLY, FYNNEI. The CDR3 totals 13 residues. Between the trimmed V and J ends, which lost 1 base and 14 bases, there was a span of 14 bases. The CDR3 reads CASSEGDLRGLFF. In nucleotides, the CDR3 is TGTGCCAGCAGTGAAGGGGACCTTAGGGGGCTGTTTTTT.

The V call is TRBV6-1, the J call TRBJ1-2; D possibly corresponds to TRBD1 (5 bases). Trimming took off 4 bases at V and 2 bases at J, with 11 bases between the two ends. This CDR3 has 14 residues. Germline values: CDR1 MNHNS, CDR2 SASEGT. In nucleotides, the CDR3 is TGTGCCAGCAGTGTCCAGGGAGACAACTATGGCTACACCTTC. Amino acids: CASSVQGDNYGYTF.

V is TRBV5-1 and J is TRBJ1-4; TRBD1 aligns across 9 bases. Germline V CDR1 and CDR2: SGHRS, YFSETQ. The junction had 4 bases not matched to a gene; V was cut back by 2 bases and J by 8 bases. This CDR3 is 14 amino acids long. CDR3 loop: CASSLQGAREKLFF. The CDR3 nucleotides read TGCGCCAGCAGCTTACAGGGGGCGCGGGAAAAACTGTTTTTT.

This clone turned up a few times. J is TRBJ1-4 and V is TRBV29-1, with TRBD1 matching 9 bases. The germline V gene encodes CDR1 SQVTM and CDR2 ANQGSEA. Germline trimming cut 5 bases from V and 8 bases from J; bases unmatched to any gene: 9. This CDR3 has 14 amino acids. Here the CDR3 reads CSVFTGGAEEKLFF. In DNA, the CDR3 is TGCAGCGTTTTTACAGGGGGCGCGGAGGAAAAACTGTTTTTT.

This chain links TRBV19 with TRBJ2-1; D is ambiguous. The CDR3 loop spans 16 amino acids. The V gene lost 0 bases and the J gene lost 6 bases, with 15 bases spanning the gap. The germline V gene encodes CDR1 LNHDA and CDR2 SQIVND (reference sequence). CDR3 residues: CASSIEVGLLGNEQFF. The CDR3 DNA reads TGTGCCAGTAGTATAGAGGTTGGGCTACTGGGCAATGAGCAGTTCTTC.

The chain couples TRBV9 to TRBJ1-2, with D possibly being TRBD1 (6 bases). Trimming removed 4 bases from V and 8 bases from J, with 18 bases in between. The CDR3 covers 14 residues. Germline values: CDR1 SGDLS, CDR2 YYNGEE. The DNA of the CDR3 is TGTGCCAGCAGCCCGGCCGGGACACAGATGGGCTACACCTTC. This sequence encodes CASSPAGTQMGYTF.

The CDR3 DNA sequence: TGTGCCAGCAGCTTGGACTTGGATACGCAGTATTTT. It translates to CASSLDLDTQYF. The chain has TRBV5-6 and TRBJ2-3, with D hard to call. Germline lookup yields CDR1 SGHDT and CDR2 YYEEEE. V was pared by 0 bases and J by 6 bases, with 5 bases between. CDR3 length: 12 amino acids.

The J gene is TRBJ1-5, the V gene TRBV10-3; 7 bases line up with TRBD1. This CDR3 has 13 residues. In germline, CDR1 is ENHRY, CDR2 SYGVKD. Unmatched junction bases numbered 4, after V lost 7 bases and J lost 4 bases. CDR3 DNA sequence: TGTGCCATCAAATCGACAGGGAATCAGCCCCAGCATTTT. Translating gives CAIKSTGNQPQHF.

The table lists this clone with a count of one. The V and J genes are TRBV2 and TRBJ1-1, with 8 nucleotides matching TRBD1. The CDR3 is 13 amino acids. Trimming cost V 6 bases and J 7 bases; bases outside gene matches: 7. Germline V gene lookup returns CDR1 SNHLY and CDR2 FYNNEI. The CDR3 nucleotides are TGTGCCAGCAGGGATAGGGGGACAGGTGAAGCTTTCTTT. Translated, it gives CASRDRGTGEAFF.

On this clone: Other DNA sequences from this sample encode an identical CDR3 as well. The chain uses TRBV4-1 and TRBJ1-1; TRBD1 matches 9 bases. The CDR3 consists of 15 residues. The trim removed 3 bases at V and 1 base at J, leaving 3 bases unmatched. The germline V gene encodes CDR1 MGHRA and CDR2 YSYEKL. The CDR3 bases are TGCGCCAGCAGCCAGGGGGACAGGGAGAACACTGAAGCTTTCTTT. This translates into CASSQGDRENTEAFF.

The rearrangement joins TRBV9 to TRBJ2-3, with TRBD2 matching 14 bases. The junction had 6 bases not matched to a gene; V was cut back by 4 bases and J by 2 bases. This CDR3 region has 17 residues. Germline values: CDR1 SGDLS, CDR2 YYNGEE. The CDR3 here is CASSSRLAGGLTDTQYF. Here the CDR3 DNA reads TGTGCCAGCAGCTCCCGACTAGCGGGGGGGCTCACAGATACGCAGTATTTT. The full variable domain, rest sourced from reference TRBV9 and TRBJ2-3, is DSGVTQTPKHLITATGQRVTLRCSPRSGDLSVYWYQQSLDQGLQFLIQYYNGEERAKGNILERFSAQQFPDLHSELNLSSLELGDSALYFCASSSRLAGGLTDTQYFGPGTRLTVL.

The chain joins TRBV5-4 to TRBJ2-3, with a weak D call TRBD1 (5 bases). V lost 0 bases and J 0 bases, leaving 17 bases between the germline ends. Germline lookup yields CDR1 SGHNT and CDR2 YYREEE (reference sequence). The CDR3 extends over 18 amino acids. The CDR3 loop reads CASSLGRQSYSSTDTQYF. The CDR3, as DNA: TGTGCCAGCAGCTTGGGTCGACAGAGCTACTCTAGCACAGATACGCAGTATTTT. The whole variable domain, filled in from reference TRBV5-4 and TRBJ2-3, reads ETGVTQSPTHLIKTRGQQVTLRCSSQSGHNTVSWYQQALGQGPQFIFQYYREEENGRGNFPPRFSGLQFPNYSSELNVNALELDDSALYLCASSLGRQSYSSTDTQYFGPGTRLTVL.

In regard to this clone: The junction differs from germline at one of its ends, possibly a read error. The chain joins TRBV2 to TRBJ1-2, with D maybe TRBD1 (5 bases). Looked up from germline, CDR1 is SNHLY and CDR2 is FYNNEI. The CDR3 sequence is 10 residues long. The CDR3 loop reads CASSGSTVSF. The DNA for the CDR3 is TGTGCCAGCAGTGGGTCGACAGTTTCCTTC.

This clone has more than one count but fewer than ten. J is TRBJ2-1 and V is TRBV6-6, with D unresolved. CDR3 length: 10 residues. Germline V CDR1 and CDR2: MNHNY, SVGAGI (reference sequence). The V end was cut by 6 bases, the J end by 9 bases, with 6 bases between. The CDR3 loop is CASRKIEQFF. The CDR3 DNA reads TGTGCCAGCAGAAAAATTGAGCAGTTCTTC.

This clone has just a few counts. The chain has TRBV19 and TRBJ1-1; no clear D. This CDR3 is built from 13 residues. The germline gives CDR1 LNHDA, CDR2 SQIVND (reference sequence). Trimming left V 3 bases short and J 8 bases short, with 13 bases between. The CDR3 DNA sequence: TGTGCCAGTAGTATGCCGGGGAGTAGGGAAGCTTTCTTT. Amino acids: CASSMPGSREAFF.

This sequence joins TRBV10-3 and TRBJ1-4, with D possibly being TRBD1 (6 bases). The V end was cut by 0 bases, the J end by 4 bases, with 9 bases between. Germline loops: CDR1 ENHRY, CDR2 SYGVKD. The CDR3 is 15 amino acids. CDR3 amino acids: CAISESAGVNEKLFF. In DNA, the CDR3 is TGTGCCATCAGTGAGTCCGCAGGGGTTAATGAAAAACTGTTTTTT.

This clone was detected only a few times. The chain combines TRBV9 with TRBJ2-7, with D possibly TRBD2 on 5 matching bases. The CDR3 totals 17 residues. Trimming pared 1 base from V and 0 bases from J, leaving 17 bases between. CDR1 SGDLS and CDR2 YYNGEE come from the germline V gene. CDR3 nucleotides: TGTGCCAGCAGCGTAAGCCCCAAGACTACCACCTCCTACGAGCAGTACTTC. Its translation is CASSVSPKTTTSYEQYF. The entire variable domain, with the rest obtained from reference TRBV9 and TRBJ2-7, is as follows: DSGVTQTPKHLITATGQRVTLRCSPRSGDLSVYWYQQSLDQGLQFLIQYYNGEERAKGNILERFSAQQFPDLHSELNLSSLELGDSALYFCASSVSPKTTTSYEQYFGPGTRLTVT.

This clone was counted only a few times. The rearrangement links TRBV6-6 to TRBJ1-5, with no clear D. Trimming stripped 2 bases from V and 1 base from J, with 9 bases between. This CDR3 region has 15 residues. CDR1 is MNHNY, CDR2 SVGAGI, per germline (reference sequence). The CDR3 coding sequence is TGTGCCAGCAGTTACGGGAGGGAAAGCAATCAGCCCCAGCATTTT. It encodes CASSYGRESNQPQHF.

The V and J genes are TRBV2 and TRBJ2-4; the match to TRBD1 covers 7 bases. Germline V CDR1 and CDR2: SNHLY, FYNNEI. V was clipped by 3 bases and J by 1 base; unmatched bases: 6. This CDR3 comprises 16 residues. The CDR3 sequence: CASSDKGATAKNIQYF. The CDR3 region has the DNA TGTGCCAGCAGTGATAAGGGGGCGACGGCCAAAAACATTCAGTACTTC.